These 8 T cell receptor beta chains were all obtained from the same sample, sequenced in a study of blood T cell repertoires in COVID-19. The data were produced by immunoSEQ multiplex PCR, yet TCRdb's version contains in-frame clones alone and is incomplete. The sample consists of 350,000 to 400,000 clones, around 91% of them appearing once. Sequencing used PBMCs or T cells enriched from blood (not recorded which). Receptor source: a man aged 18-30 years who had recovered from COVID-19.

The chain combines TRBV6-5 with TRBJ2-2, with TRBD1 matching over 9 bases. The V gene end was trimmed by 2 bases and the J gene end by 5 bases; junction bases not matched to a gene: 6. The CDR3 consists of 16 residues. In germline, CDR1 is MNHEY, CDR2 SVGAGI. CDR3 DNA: TGTGCCAGCAGTTACGAGGGGACAGGGCGAACCGGGGAGCTGTTTTTT. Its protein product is CASSYEGTGRTGELFF.

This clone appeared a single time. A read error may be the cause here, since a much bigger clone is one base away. In nucleotides, the CDR3 is TGTGCCAGCACCTCGACAGGGAAAACCTACGAGCAGTACTTC. Translation gives CASTSTGKTYEQYF. This chain links TRBV7-9 with TRBJ2-7, with 7 bases fitting TRBD1. This CDR3 contains 14 residues. Per germline, CDR1 SEHNR and CDR2 FQNEAQ (reference sequence). V lost 7 bases, J lost 2 bases, and 8 bases stayed unmatched.

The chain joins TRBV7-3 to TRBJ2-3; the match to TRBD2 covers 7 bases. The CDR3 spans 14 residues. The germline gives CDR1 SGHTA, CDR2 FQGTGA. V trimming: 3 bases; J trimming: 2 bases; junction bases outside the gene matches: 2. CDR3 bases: TGTGCCAGCAGCTTGGCGGGAGTCACAGATACGCAGTATTTT. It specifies CASSLAGVTDTQYF.

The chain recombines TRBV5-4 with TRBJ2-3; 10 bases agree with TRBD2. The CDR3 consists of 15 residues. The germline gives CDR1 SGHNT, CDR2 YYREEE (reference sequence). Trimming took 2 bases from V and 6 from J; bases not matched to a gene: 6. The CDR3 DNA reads TGTGCCAGCAGCTTAGCGGGGGGGCCGGTGGATACGCAGTATTTT. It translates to CASSLAGGPVDTQYF.

The CDR3 reads CASSHRVLSSYNEQFF. The CDR3 nucleotides are TGTGCCAGCAGCCACCGGGTCCTGAGCTCCTACAATGAGCAGTTCTTC. The J gene is TRBJ2-1, the V gene TRBV3-1 (or the pseudogene TRBV3-2); no reliable D call. Germline CDR1 is LGHDT and CDR2 is YNNKEL (reference sequence). The CDR3 spans 16 residues. Trimming took off 3 bases at V and 0 bases at J, with 12 bases between the two ends.

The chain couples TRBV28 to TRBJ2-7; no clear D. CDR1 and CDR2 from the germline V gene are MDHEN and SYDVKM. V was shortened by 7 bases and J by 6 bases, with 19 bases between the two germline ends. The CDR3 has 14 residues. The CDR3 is CASTSYPLLGEQYF. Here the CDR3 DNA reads TGTGCCAGCACCTCCTACCCCCTCCTAGGCGAGCAGTACTTC.

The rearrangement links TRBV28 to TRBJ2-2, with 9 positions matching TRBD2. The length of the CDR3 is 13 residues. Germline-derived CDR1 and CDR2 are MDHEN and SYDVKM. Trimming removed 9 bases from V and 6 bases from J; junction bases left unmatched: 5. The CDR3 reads CASSGRLAGELFF. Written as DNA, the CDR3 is TGTGCCAGTAGCGGGAGATTGGCCGGGGAGCTGTTTTTT.

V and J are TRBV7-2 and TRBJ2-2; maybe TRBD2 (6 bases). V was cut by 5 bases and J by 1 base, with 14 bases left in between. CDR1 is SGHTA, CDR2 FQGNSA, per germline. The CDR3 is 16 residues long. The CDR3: CASSPHGGGNTGELFF. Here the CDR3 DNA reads TGTGCCAGCAGCCCCCACGGGGGTGGGAACACCGGGGAGCTGTTTTTT.